This T cell receptor (beta chain) is from a study of breast tumors, draining lymph nodes, adjacent tissues. Study results and limitations: The data were judged consistent with most tumor T cells coming from lymph node and expanding in tumor. Data only fit, rather than demonstrated, lymph node origin of most tumor T cells. Tumor repertoires ranked between lymph nodes and nontumor tissue in diversity, with V and J gene preferences.

Samples came from axillary lymph nodes draining the breast cancer. Each CDR3 protein is one row after TCRdb ran MiXCR on the multiplex PCR reads. The top ten clones hold 0.85% to 1.3% of a sample with 200,000 to 300,000 distinct CDR3 sequences, 30% of them seen once. The table lists this clonotype with many counts. No antigen is known for it. CDR3 length: 13 residues. Trimming left V 4 bases short and J 0 bases short, with 5 bases between. CDR1 SGHTA and CDR2 FQGNSA come from the germline V gene. The sequenced sample consisted of axillary lymph node tissue. The sequence was collected from a female donor with breast cancer. Some clones in this sample may be carry-over from other donors' samples. The J gene is TRBJ2-3, the V gene TRBV7-2; D unclear. The CDR3 sequence is CASSSDSTDTQYF. The CDR3 DNA sequence: TGTGCCAGCAGCTCGGACAGCACAGATACGCAGTATTTT.